This TCR beta chain was identified in a study of control samples from healthy donors and cancer patients. Here immunoSEQ multiplex PCR was the method, and the copy in TCRdb shows in-frame clones only, minus some. The repertoire consists of fewer than 500,000 clones, with 80% to 95% occurring once and the leading ten covering around 6.8%. The receptor comes from a middle-aged man with head and neck cancer. Sequencing used PBMCs.

The CDR3 region has the DNA TGTGCCACCAGCAGAGCCCCAGGCGAGCAGTACTTC. The encoded protein is CATSRAPGEQYF. V and J are TRBV15 and TRBJ2-7, with D unresolved. Trimming removed 1 base at V and 6 bases at J, with 7 bases between. Germline CDR1 and CDR2: LNHNV and YYDKDF (reference sequence). This CDR3 is built from 12 residues.